This T cell receptor (beta chain) was documented in a study of CD8 T cells in ankylosing spondylitis. Turning to this clonotype: Its target is unknown.

Study-wide results and caveats: Some motif variants were previously reported in reactive arthritis synovial fluid and blood. From matched ankylosing spondylitis synovial fluid, disease-linked clones were reportedly recovered at significantly enriched levels. Disease-linked clones proved CD8+ and comparatively uncommon in peripheral blood.

Preparation of TCR beta libraries was done by quantitative 5'-RACE with molecular barcodes. TCRdb independently ran MiXCR on the 5' RACE reads; one entry per CDR3 protein. The repertoire consists of 250,000 to 350,000 distinct CDR3 sequences, with about 20% occurring once and the leading ten covering roughly 8%. The ends lost 4 bases at V and 2 bases at J; junction bases unmatched: 7. From germline, CDR1 is MDHEN and CDR2 SYDVKM. This CDR3 spans 15 amino acids. Sequences were obtained from blood, either unsorted or a sorted T cell fraction (not recorded which). The gene calls are TRBV28 and TRBJ2-5; 7 bases are a match to TRBD1. The source is a male donor with ankylosing spondylitis or in good health (not recorded which). The CDR3 region has the DNA TGTGCCAGCAGTTCCCCTGGGACAGCGCAAGAGACCCAGTACTTC. Its protein is CASSSPGTAQETQYF.